The clone carrying this T cell receptor (beta chain) came up once. Its specificity is not known. These data originate in a study of regulatory dendritic cells for organ transplantation. Clones were sequenced by immunoSEQ multiplex PCR, and TCRdb holds only the in-frame ones, with some missing. The table records fewer than 15,000 clones, about 90% of them present only once. Sorted subsets were CFSE-labeled and cultured roughly five days with allogeneic dendritic cells. The CDR3 is made up of 14 amino acids. The germline V gene encodes CDR1 SGHDT and CDR2 YYEEEE. V was shortened by 3 bases and J by 0 bases, with 10 bases between the two germline ends.

Sequenced material: naive CD8+ T cells from blood cultured with regulatory dendritic cells. Subset reported: CD45RA+ naive T cells. The TCR was taken from a human donor in good health. The rearrangement uses TRBV5-6 and TRBJ2-7; D is undetermined. The CDR3 loop is CASSSPAGSYEQYF. The DNA for the CDR3 is TGTGCCAGCAGCTCTCCCGCCGGCTCCTACGAGCAGTACTTC.